Listed below are T cell receptor beta chains from one sample, sequenced in a study of T-cell reconstitution after alpha-beta-depleted transplantation in children. TCRdb ran MiXCR on the PCR reads and lists one entry per CDR3 protein. The sample comprises about 980,000 distinct CDR3 sequences, less than 30% of which are singletons, and under 30% rests with the top ten. The source material was PBMCs, mostly from graft donor cells, sampled 360 days after TCRalphabeta/CD19-depleted stem cell transplant. The receptor source for this set is a boy in the first two years of life who had a stem cell transplant for SCID, so the T cells may come from the graft donor. Both conserved end residues are part of each CDR3. The order of the fields is clone size, D gene, V gene, CDR3 protein. D genes are given only for firm matches. Size values are once, few and many counts, or a class for expanded clones, and some rows have none.

>few|NA|TRBV6-2/TRBV6-3
CASSTRRKAFF
>many|NA|TRBV27
CASRFSVGLNSPLHF
>few|TRBD2|TRBV5-4
CASSLGVRGGGGYNEQFF
>NA|TRBD1|TRBV24-1
CATRGTGQEKLFF
>few|TRBD2|TRBV7-8
CASSLVRLAGGSSYEQYF
>NA|NA|TRBV12-3/TRBV12-4
CASSFQVRVGSYEQYF
>NA|NA|TRBV4-1
CASSVGGDGELFF
>few|TRBD1|TRBV20-1
CSAPGQGANTGELFF
>NA|NA|TRBV10-3
CAISDGTADEQYF
>NA|NA|TRBV7-8
CASSANRIETGYTF
>NA|NA|TRBV12-3/TRBV12-4
CASSLRGAQDTQYF
>few|NA|TRBV12-3/TRBV12-4
CASSIYGTRSTDTQYF
>few|NA|TRBV21-1
CASSKGAPSYEQYF
>NA|TRBD2|TRBV2
CASSGFRGPGPLSGGNGELFF
>few|NA|TRBV9
CASSVGGSLADTQYF
>NA|NA|TRBV4-1
CASRMQRPTDTQYF
>few|NA|TRBV3-1
CASSQFRTGSGNTIYF
>NA|TRBD1|TRBV12-3/TRBV12-4
CASTADRGHTGELFF
>NA|TRBD1|TRBV28
CASSLPGQGVDYEQFF
>many|NA|TRBV5-1
CASSLVENTGELFF
>NA|TRBD1|TRBV5-1
CASSLQGLETGELFF
>NA|NA|TRBV5-1
CASSLDAGTYEQYF
>NA|NA|TRBV6-5
CASSYSPRAPNTEAFF
>few|NA|TRBV20-1
CSAGGRYEQYF
>NA|NA|TRBV20-1
CSARDPAFPAFF
>NA|TRBD2|TRBV5-1
CASSLTSGGNQETQYF
>NA|NA|TRBV20-1
CSASSNREPNQPQHF
>NA|NA|TRBV4-3
CASSQEGISGNTIYF
>NA|NA|TRBV25-1
CASSAVPYYGYTF
>NA|NA|TRBV5-1
CASSFKGLTDTQYF
>few|TRBD2|TRBV9
CASSPGGRVTYNEQFF
>NA|NA|TRBV2
CASNGGLGGDTQYF
>NA|NA|TRBV9
CASSARVGEQFF
>NA|NA|TRBV7-9
CASSYQAENTEAFF
>few|TRBD2|TRBV2
CASTTGGRGEQETQYF
>NA|NA|TRBV2
CASSELWAGELFF
>NA|TRBD1|TRBV9
CASSPGTGSLTVTGELFF
>few|NA|TRBV7-8
CASSPYAPPVGIQYF
>NA|NA|TRBV7-6
CASSSGGAAYNEQFF
>NA|TRBD1|TRBV6-1
CASSKPGTGSYEQYF
>NA|NA|TRBV24-1
CATSDRTESSPNQPQHF
>few|NA|TRBV9
CASSVGQGPSRANTDTQYF
>few|NA|TRBV12-3/TRBV12-4
CASSLENMNTEAFF
>few|NA|TRBV6-5
CASSYGRQRNEAFF
>NA|TRBD1|TRBV12-3/TRBV12-4
CASTTGTGVPGELFF
>many|TRBD1|TRBV7-2
CASSLAGQGTYEQYF
>many|NA|TRBV24-1
CATSDRGLLDTQYF